Below are 4 T cell receptor beta chains sequenced from a single sample in a study of T cells in tuberculosis. Profiling relied on immunoSEQ multiplex PCR, and the TCRdb table lists in-frame clones only, not all of them. The sample yields more than 35,000 clones, about 93% seen once. Source material: PBMCs. The origin of the receptors is a donor aged 10 to 29 with latent tuberculosis or without tuberculosis infection.

The gene calls are TRBV7-2 and TRBJ2-3, with TRBD2 matching 13 bases. V dropped 5 bases and J dropped 5; count of bases not matched to a gene: 4. This CDR3 is 15 amino acids long. From germline, CDR1 is SGHTA and CDR2 FQGNSA. The CDR3 sequence: CASSLLAGGLDTQYF. The CDR3 DNA is TGTGCCAGCAGCCTACTAGCGGGGGGGCTAGATACGCAGTATTTT.

This chain connects TRBV19 to TRBJ1-5; TRBD1 matches at 7 bases. The CDR3 runs 16 residues. Germline trimming cut 7 bases from V and 9 bases from J; bases unmatched to any gene: 18. Germline V gene data show CDR1 as LNHDA and CDR2 as SQIVND (reference sequence). Here the CDR3 DNA reads TGTGCCAGTACCCAATCCGGGACAGAGGACCGGCGGCCCCAGCATTTT. It codes for CASTQSGTEDRRPQHF.

The chain has TRBV25-1 and TRBJ2-7; TRBD1 matches at 7 bases. The CDR3 length is 14 residues. V was pared by 4 bases and J by 3 bases, with 6 bases of the junction left unmatched. Germline CDR1 is MGHDK and CDR2 is SYGVNS. Here the CDR3 DNA reads TGTGCCAGCAGTGGCCTGACAGGGCTCTACGAGCAGTACTTC. This gives the protein CASSGLTGLYEQYF.

The chain employs TRBV7-3 and TRBJ2-3; D gene ambiguous. V was trimmed by 2 bases and J by 1 base, leaving 7 bases between them. The CDR3 spans 14 residues. Germline assignment: CDR1 SGHTA and CDR2 FQGTGA. As DNA, the CDR3 is TGTGCCAGCAGCTTAGAGGTCCGCACAGATACGCAGTATTTT. It yields the protein CASSLEVRTDTQYF.